The rows below give T cell receptor beta chains drawn from one sample of a study of blood T cell repertoires in COVID-19. The assay was immunoSEQ multiplex PCR, and TCRdb's table has in-frame clones only and misses some. The data contain under 250,000 clones, about 76% of them singletons. Sequencing used PBMCs or T cells enriched from blood (not recorded which). The source of these receptors is a woman between 45 and 60 years old with acute COVID-19. Both conserved end residues are part of each CDR3. The D gene is left open where the match is weak. Clone size, where shown, is once, few, many, or a class for clones that have expanded.

d_call j_call clone_size v_call cdr3_nt cdr3_aa
- TRBJ2-4 - TRBV21-1 TGTGCCAGCAGGGGGGACGGACCGGGACAGCGTTTCTTAGCCAAAAACATTCAGTACTTC CASRGDGPGQRFLAKNIQYF
TRBD1 TRBJ1-2 - TRBV19 TGTGCCAGTAGTACGGCCAGGGGACAGGGGGCGAGTGGCTACACCTTC CASSTARGQGASGYTF
TRBD2 TRBJ2-4 - TRBV18 TGTGCCAGCTCACCAGGACTAGATGGTAGAGGGATTCAGTACTTC CASSPGLDGRGIQYF
- TRBJ1-1 - TRBV7-8 TGTGCCAGCAGCTCTACAGGGCTGGGCACTGAAGCTTTCTTT CASSSTGLGTEAFF
TRBD1 TRBJ1-5 - TRBV28 TGTGCCAGCAGTCCCGGACAGGGGAAGGTTGTCAATCAGCCCCAGCATTTT CASSPGQGKVVNQPQHF
TRBD1 TRBJ2-3 - TRBV19 TGTGCCAGTAGGAGGGACAGGAGCACAGATACGCAGTATTTT CASRRDRSTDTQYF
- TRBJ2-1 - TRBV5-4 TGTGCCAGCAGCTTGGCCCGGGTGGGTGAGCAGTTCTTC CASSLARVGEQFF
- TRBJ2-7 - TRBV5-1 TGCGCCAGCAGCTCGGGCCGGGAGCCCCAACAGTACTTC CASSSGREPQQYF
- TRBJ2-6 - TRBV18 TGTGCCAGCTCCTTGACAGTACCAGGGGCCAACGTCCTGACTTTC CASSLTVPGANVLTF
- TRBJ2-1 - TRBV6-2/TRBV6-3 TGTGCCAGCAGTTTCGGACTGCTGGATGAGCAGTTCTTC CASSFGLLDEQFF
TRBD2 TRBJ2-5 once TRBV10-3 TGTGCCATCAGTGAATCAGCGGGGGGGCGTGGGACCCAGTACTTC CAISESAGGRGTQYF
- TRBJ1-5 - TRBV19 TGTGCCAGTAGTATAGAGGAAGCATCGGCGGGGCAGCCCCAGCATTTT CASSIEEASAGQPQHF
- TRBJ2-2 - TRBV28 TGTGCCAGCAGACGGCAGGGGGGCCACGGGGAGCTGTTTTTT CASRRQGGHGELFF
TRBD1 TRBJ2-1 - TRBV28 TGTGCCAGCAGTTTATATGGGACAGGGGGCAATGAGCAGTTCTTC CASSLYGTGGNEQFF